The 23 T cell receptor beta chains below all came from one sample that was sequenced in a study of identical twins. MiXCR, run by TCRdb on the 5' RACE reads, gives a single entry per CDR3 protein. The repertoire holds roughly 720,000 distinct CDR3 sequences, 15% to 20% seen once, with about an eighth in the top ten. This sample was shared with a second study, whose subject was T cells expressing NK-cell markers.

The sequenced material came from PBMCs. These receptors were collected from a woman between 18 and 30 years old in good health.

This clonotype occurred a few times. V is TRBV6-1 and J is TRBJ2-1, with 12 bases that match TRBD2. The CDR3 runs 14 residues. Per the germline V gene, CDR1 is MNHNS and CDR2 is SASEGT. With V trimmed by 6 bases and J by 7 bases, 4 bases remained unmatched. In DNA, the CDR3 is TGTGCCAGCAGGGACGGACTAGCGGGGAATGAGCAGTTCTTC. Protein: CASRDGLAGNEQFF.

The gene calls are TRBV5-1 and TRBJ2-7; TRBD1 agrees at 8 bases. This CDR3 spans 14 amino acids. The trim removed 0 bases at V and 5 bases at J, leaving 4 bases unmatched. Germline V gene data show CDR1 as SGHRS and CDR2 as YFSETQ. The CDR3 loop is CASSLVVTGDEQYF. CDR3 sequence (DNA): TGCGCCAGCAGCTTGGTTGTGACAGGGGACGAGCAGTACTTC.

The DNA of the CDR3 is TGCGCCAGCAGGTTTGAGGTCGAAGAGACCCAGTACTTC. It yields the protein CASRFEVEETQYF. This chain links TRBV5-1 with TRBJ2-5, with no clear D. V lost 5 bases to trimming and J lost 3 bases, with 11 bases between them. The CDR3 spans 13 residues. Germline assignment: CDR1 SGHRS and CDR2 YFSETQ.

The CDR3: CASSASEGSYEQYF. CDR3 DNA sequence: TGTGCCAGCAGTGCCTCAGAAGGGTCCTACGAGCAGTACTTC. The chain employs TRBV6-1 and TRBJ2-7; D remains unclear. CDR3 length equals 14 residues. V gave up 4 bases and J gave up 1 base, with 11 bases separating them. CDR1 and CDR2 (germline): MNHNS, SASEGT.

The chain carries TRBV20-1 and TRBJ2-7, with TRBD2 identical over 12 bases. Germline V lookup: CDR1 DFQATT, CDR2 SNEGSKA (reference sequence). Trimming at V came to 2 bases and at J to 2 bases, leaving 10 bases not matched to a gene. This CDR3 comprises 17 residues. CDR3 residues: CSARPRTSGASPYEQYF. The DNA of the CDR3 is TGCAGTGCTAGACCCCGGACTAGCGGGGCCTCTCCCTACGAGCAGTACTTC.

This clonotype occurred a few times. The V gene is TRBV7-2, the J gene TRBJ2-3, with TRBD1 as a possible D gene (6 bases). This CDR3 contains 15 residues. Trimming removed 5 bases from V and 0 bases from J, with 12 bases in between. From germline, CDR1 is SGHTA and CDR2 FQGNSA. The CDR3 loop reads CASSRGTFSTDTQYF. The CDR3 nucleotides are TGTGCCAGCAGCAGGGGGACATTTAGCACAGATACGCAGTATTTT.

This chain uses TRBV5-6 with TRBJ1-1, with 7 bases identical to TRBD1. Germline CDR1 is SGHDT and CDR2 is YYEEEE. There are 14 residues in the CDR3. The V gene end was trimmed by 4 bases and the J gene end by 4 bases; junction bases not matched to a gene: 7. The CDR3 here is CASSPPTGVTEAFF. In DNA, the CDR3 is TGTGCCAGCAGCCCACCAACAGGGGTCACTGAAGCTTTCTTT. Full variable domain (rest looked up from reference TRBV5-6 and TRBJ1-1): DAGVTQSPTHLIKTRGQQVTLRCSPKSGHDTVSWYQQALGQGPQFIFQYYEEEERQRGNFPDRFSGHQFPNYSSELNVNALLLGDSALYLCASSPPTGVTEAFFGQGTRLTVV.

V usage is TRBV20-1 and J usage is TRBJ2-1; TRBD2 might be the D (6 bases). CDR3 size: 13 residues. Germline-derived CDR1 and CDR2 are DFQATT and SNEGSKA (reference sequence). The V end was cut by 4 bases, the J end by 0 bases, with 7 bases between. The CDR3 region has the DNA TGCAGTGCTACTAGCGTCTCCTACAATGAGCAGTTCTTC. It is translated as CSATSVSYNEQFF.

V is TRBV29-1 and J is TRBJ2-7; D may be TRBD1 (5 bases). The germline V gene has CDR1 SQVTM and CDR2 ANQGSEA. There are 11 residues in the CDR3. Trimming took 8 bases from V and 2 from J, leaving 10 bases between them. CDR3 bases: TGCAGCAACCAGGGCACCTACGAGCAGTACTTC. Protein sequence: CSNQGTYEQYF.

This clonotype occurred a few times. The CDR3 is CSVEDGSGTELSTDTQYF. CDR3 nucleotide sequence: TGCAGCGTTGAAGACGGGTCCGGGACAGAACTTAGCACAGATACGCAGTATTTT. This chain connects TRBV29-1 to TRBJ2-3; 7 nucleotides match TRBD1. In germline, CDR1 is SQVTM, CDR2 ANQGSEA. V shed 0 bases and J 0 bases; nucleotides not matched to a gene: 12. The CDR3 is 18 amino acids.

Only a few counts were recorded for this clonotype. The chain carries TRBV11-2 and TRBJ1-4, with 7 nucleotides matching TRBD1. V shed 5 bases and J 6 bases; nucleotides not matched to a gene: 9. From germline, CDR1 is SGHAT and CDR2 FQNNGV. The CDR3 sequence is 15 residues long. The CDR3 protein is CASSPWDSTDEKLFF. The CDR3 region has the DNA TGTGCCAGCAGCCCATGGGACAGTACAGATGAAAAACTGTTTTTT.

This chain joins TRBV18 and TRBJ2-5; 11 nucleotides agree with TRBD2. The germline V gene encodes CDR1 KGHSH and CDR2 LQKENI. V shed 3 bases and J 4 bases; nucleotides not matched to a gene: 4. This CDR3 region has 15 residues. Here the CDR3 DNA reads TGTGCCAGCTCACCCCATAGCGGGAGGGGAGAGACCCAGTACTTC. It translates to CASSPHSGRGETQYF.

This sequence joins TRBV18 and TRBJ2-2, with a tentative D call TRBD2 (5 bases). V was pared by 6 bases and J by 6 bases, with 14 bases between. CDR1 KGHSH and CDR2 LQKENI come from the germline V gene. The CDR3 covers 14 residues. The CDR3 loop is CASSWELVAGELFF. The CDR3 region has the DNA TGTGCCAGCTCGTGGGAGCTAGTCGCCGGGGAGCTGTTTTTT.

This clonotype was seen ten or more times. V usage is TRBV12-3 or TRBV12-4 and J usage is TRBJ2-3, with 8 positions matching TRBD2. The CDR3 runs to 13 residues. The V and J ends lost 10 bases and 4 bases, in that order; junction bases with no gene match: 7. The CDR3 spells CATGGAVADTQYF. The DNA of the CDR3 is TGTGCCACCGGGGGGGCGGTCGCAGATACGCAGTATTTT.

The V gene is TRBV18, the J gene TRBJ1-1, with D hard to call. V lost 2 bases and J 5 bases, leaving 12 bases between the germline ends. Germline CDR1 reads KGHSH; CDR2 reads LQKENI. CDR3 size: 14 residues. CDR3 sequence reads: CASSPFREKTEAFF. For the CDR3, the DNA is TGTGCCAGCTCACCATTTAGGGAGAAGACTGAAGCTTTCTTT.

The chain has TRBV29-1 and TRBJ2-3; 9 bases map to TRBD2. The CDR3 is 14 amino acids. Germline V gene sequence: CDR1 SQVTM, CDR2 ANQGSEA. The trim removed 4 bases at V and 2 bases at J, leaving 4 bases unmatched. The CDR3: CSVGLAEYTDTQYF. CDR3 bases: TGCAGCGTTGGACTAGCGGAATACACAGATACGCAGTATTTT.

This clonotype was seen at least ten times. V and J are TRBV7-9 and TRBJ2-7; D not resolved. The V and J ends lost 3 bases and 5 bases respectively, with 8 bases between them. This CDR3 has 12 residues. Germline V CDR1 and CDR2: SEHNR, FQNEAQ (reference sequence). CDR3 nucleotides: TGTGCCAGCAGCTTGTCGTGGGACGAGCAGTACTTC. Translating gives CASSLSWDEQYF.

The chain combines TRBV20-1 with TRBJ2-7; D is ambiguous. The germline V gene has CDR1 DFQATT and CDR2 SNEGSKA (reference sequence). CDR3 length equals 12 residues. Trimming pared 5 bases from V and 0 bases from J, leaving 8 bases between. CDR3 sequence reads: CSAPRFSYEQYF. The CDR3 DNA is TGCAGTGCTCCGAGGTTCTCCTACGAGCAGTACTTC.

The chain uses TRBV20-1 and TRBJ1-1; weak D call: TRBD1 (6 bases). CDR3 length: 13 residues. V lost 6 bases and J 10 bases, leaving 21 bases between the germline ends. Germline-derived CDR1 and CDR2 are DFQATT and SNEGSKA (reference sequence). The CDR3 DNA reads as TGCAGTGCAAGACAGGAGATAACACTGGGAGCTTTCTTT. Amino acids: CSARQEITLGAFF.

This clonotype was observed once. CDR3 protein: CASSQGLKSYEQYF. Here the CDR3 DNA reads TGTGCCAGCAGCCAGGGACTAAAGAGCTACGAGCAGTACTTC. V and J are TRBV11-2 and TRBJ2-7; 7 bases are shared with TRBD2. Germline CDR1 reads SGHAT; CDR2 reads FQNNGV. V lost 5 bases and J lost 3; bases outside the gene matches: 7. The CDR3 loop spans 14 amino acids.

This clonotype was counted a few times. V gene TRBV7-9 combines with J gene TRBJ2-1; 11 bases match TRBD2. CDR1 and CDR2 from the germline V gene are SEHNR and FQNEAQ (reference sequence). The V and J ends lost 3 bases and 4 bases, in that order; junction bases with no gene match: 8. The CDR3 totals 17 residues. The CDR3 coding sequence is TGTGCCAGCAGCTTCTTCGGGACTAGCGGTATATACAATGAGCAGTTCTTC. It encodes CASSFFGTSGIYNEQFF.

This clonotype was seen only a few times. This chain links TRBV6-1 with TRBJ1-5, with D maybe TRBD1 (5 bases). The germline CDR1 and CDR2 sequences are MNHNS and SASEGT. V was clipped by 8 bases and J by 2 bases, with 16 bases between them. CDR3 length equals 15 residues. DNA for the CDR3: TGTGCCAGCGCTTCTGGGGGGGGAGGCAATCAGCCCCAGCATTTT. This translates into CASASGGGGNQPQHF.

The V call is TRBV10-3, the J call TRBJ1-1; D unclear. The length of the CDR3 is 15 residues. Trimming took 2 bases from V and 6 from J, leaving 16 bases between them. Germline lookup yields CDR1 ENHRY and CDR2 SYGVKD. In DNA, the CDR3 is TGTGCCATCAGTGAGAGGGAGCCCCAGGACGCTGAAGCTTTCTTT. It specifies CAISEREPQDAEAFF.